The clone carrying this T cell receptor (beta chain) has only a few counts. Its antigen remains unidentified. TCRdb reanalysed the 5' RACE reads using MiXCR and keeps one entry per CDR3 protein. The sample has approximately 210,000 distinct CDR3 sequences, 5.5% to 7.5% seen once. Per the germline V gene, CDR1 is SGHVS and CDR2 is FQNEAQ. This CDR3 region has 14 residues. V gave up 5 bases and J gave up 1 base, with 11 bases separating them. This sample was included in a study of identical twins. Study results and caveats: These conclusions were based on statistical analysis (cross-sectional, not following the same donors).

These same data were also listed under a study on T cells expressing NK-cell markers. That report adds: Sorted CD3+CD56+NKG2C+, CD3+CD56+NKG2C- and CD3+CD56-NKG2C+ T cells provided the TCR beta repertoires. Of the CD8+ T cell pool in over 5 donors, roughly 1.0-8% was accounted for by dominant NKG2C+ clonotypes.

This TCR derives from a woman between 18 and 29 years old in good health. The sequenced material came from CD8+ T cells sorted from blood. The genes are TRBV7-8 and TRBJ1-1; a possible D gene is TRBD1 (5 bases). The CDR3 spells CASSVYGQNTEAFF. CDR3 nucleotides: TGTGCCAGCAGCGTATACGGACAGAACACTGAAGCTTTCTTT.